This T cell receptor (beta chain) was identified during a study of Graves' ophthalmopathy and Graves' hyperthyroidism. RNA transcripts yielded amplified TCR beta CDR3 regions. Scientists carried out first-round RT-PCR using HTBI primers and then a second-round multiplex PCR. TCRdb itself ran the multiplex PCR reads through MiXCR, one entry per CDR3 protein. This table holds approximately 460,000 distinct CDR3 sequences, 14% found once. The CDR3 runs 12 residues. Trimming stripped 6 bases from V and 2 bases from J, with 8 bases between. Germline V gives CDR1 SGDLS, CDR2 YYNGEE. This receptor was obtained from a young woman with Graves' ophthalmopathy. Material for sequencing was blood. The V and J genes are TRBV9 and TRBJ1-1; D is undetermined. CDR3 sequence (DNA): TGTGCCAGCAACCGGGAAAACACTGAAGCTTTCTTT. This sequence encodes CASNRENTEAFF.